This paragraph reports one TCR beta chain. The entry originates in a study of patients and donors after allogeneic stem cell transplantation. TCRdb recomputed calls from the RT-PCR reads with MiXCR, one row per CDR3 protein. The repertoire holds 200,000 to 250,000 distinct CDR3 sequences, with about 14% as singletons. The CDR3 is 16 amino acids. The junction had 11 bases not matched to a gene; V was cut back by 4 bases and J by 4 bases. Germline V gene data show CDR1 as SGHRS and CDR2 as YFSETQ. This TCR came from a human donor who was either an allogeneic HSCT recipient or a stem cell or donor lymphocyte infusion donor (not recorded which). It is not recorded whose cells these are; they may come from a transplant donor. Sequenced: blood, either unsorted or a sorted T cell fraction (not recorded which). V gene TRBV5-1 combines with J gene TRBJ2-3; 8 nucleotides align to TRBD2. CDR3 in amino acids: CASSTRVGTRSDTQYF. CDR3 bases: TGCGCCAGCAGCACGCGGGTCGGGACTAGGTCAGATACGCAGTATTTT.